This entry lists 8 T cell receptor beta chains sequenced from one sample in a study of shared clonotypes between healthy human individuals. Generated by immunoSEQ multiplex PCR, the TCRdb table keeps only in-frame clones and is missing some. This sample carries about 670,000 clones, about two thirds of them seen once, and the ten largest clones take approximately 1.8%. Sequences were obtained from memory CD4+ T cells sorted from blood. Subset in this sample: CD45RA-negative fraction. The receptor source for this set is a woman younger than 45 in good health.

The chain carries TRBV6-6 and TRBJ1-4; D is undetermined. The CDR3 totals 12 residues. Germline loops: CDR1 MNHNY, CDR2 SVGAGI (reference sequence). V lost 2 bases and J 4 bases, leaving 2 bases between the germline ends. The CDR3 region has the DNA TGTGCCAGCAGTTACAGTAATGAAAAACTGTTTTTT. Translating it yields CASSYSNEKLFF.

This rearrangement joins TRBV7-9 to TRBJ2-7, with 8 nucleotides matching TRBD1. Germline CDR1 and CDR2: SEHNR and FQNEAQ (reference sequence). The CDR3 is 15 amino acids. Trimming cost V 5 bases and J 0 bases; bases outside gene matches: 6. The CDR3 DNA follows: TGTGCCAGCAGCACCTGGACAGGGACCTCCTACGAGCAGTACTTC. It encodes CASSTWTGTSYEQYF.

The chain combines TRBV7-2 with TRBJ1-5; TRBD1 is a possible D gene (6 bases). With 6 bases removed from V and 7 bases from J, the gap between germline ends came to 19 bases. The CDR3 totals 15 residues. Germline assignment: CDR1 SGHTA and CDR2 FQGNSA. The CDR3 region is CASSPQRGRVQPQHF. The CDR3 DNA is TGTGCCAGCAGTCCCCAGCGGGGGCGAGTCCAGCCCCAGCATTTT. Full variable domain (remainder filled in from reference TRBV7-2 and TRBJ1-5): GAGVSQSPSNKVTEKGKDVELRCDPISGHTALYWYRQSLGQGLEFLIYFQGNSAPDKSGLPSDRFSAERTGGSVSTLTIQRTQQEDSAVYLCASSPQRGRVQPQHFGDGTRLSIL.

The chain combines TRBV28 with TRBJ2-1; 8 bases line up with TRBD2. The germline CDR1 and CDR2 sequences are MDHEN and SYDVKM. There are 15 residues in the CDR3. The trim removed 3 bases at V and 3 bases at J, leaving 4 bases unmatched. CDR3 in amino acids: CASSFSGAGYNEQFF. The CDR3 DNA follows: TGTGCCAGCAGTTTTAGCGGGGCCGGCTACAATGAGCAGTTCTTC.

Details on this clone: Other nucleotide sequences from this sample produce the same CDR3. The chain joins TRBV5-1 to TRBJ2-7; D possibly corresponds to TRBD2 (5 bases). The V gene's germline CDR1 is SGHRS and CDR2 YFSETQ. Trimming stripped 2 bases from V and 3 bases from J, with 6 bases between. CDR3 length: 12 amino acids. The CDR3 nucleotides read TGCGCCAGCAGCTTTGCGGGCTACGAGCAGTACTTC. Amino acid sequence: CASSFAGYEQYF. The full variable domain, in which reference TRBV5-1 and TRBJ2-7 provide the parts outside the CDR3, is KAGVTQTPRYLIKTRGQQVTLSCSPISGHRSVSWYQQTPGQGLQFLFEYFSETQRNKGNFPGRFSGRQFSNSRSEMNVSTLELGDSALYLCASSFAGYEQYFGPGTRLTVT.

A single count supports this clone. This chain uses TRBV6-1 with TRBJ1-5; D call uncertain. The V gene lost 1 base and the J gene lost 5 bases, with 9 bases spanning the gap. This CDR3 is 14 amino acids long. Looked up from germline, CDR1 is MNHNS and CDR2 is SASEGT. CDR3 protein: CASSEVGGYQPQHF. The CDR3 DNA reads TGTGCCAGCAGTGAAGTGGGAGGCTATCAGCCCCAGCATTTT.

This clone was picked up one time. The identical CDR3 is also encoded by other nucleotide sequences in the sample. CDR3 sequence: CASSGTGNTGELFF. The CDR3 nucleotides read TGTGCCAGCTCCGGGACAGGGAACACCGGGGAGCTGTTTTTT. The chain is built from TRBV19 and TRBJ2-2, with 8 bases aligning to TRBD1. The V gene's germline CDR1 is LNHDA and CDR2 SQIVND (reference sequence). The V gene end was trimmed by 9 bases and the J gene end by 1 base; junction bases not matched to a gene: 4. This CDR3 region has 14 residues. The full variable domain, with the rest looked up from reference TRBV19 and TRBJ2-2, is DGGITQSPKYLFRKEGQNVTLSCEQNLNHDAMYWYRQDPGQGLRLIYYSQIVNDFQKGDIAEGYSVSREKKESFPLTVTSAQKNPTAFYLCASSGTGNTGELFFGEGSRLTVL.

This chain joins TRBV6-6 and TRBJ2-7, with 7 nucleotides matching TRBD2. With V trimmed by 6 bases and J by 0 bases, 11 bases remained unmatched. CDR3 length: 16 amino acids. Germline CDR1 MNHNY, CDR2 SVGAGI (reference sequence). CDR3 amino acids: CASRPDRASGSYEQYF. The CDR3 DNA reads as TGTGCCAGCAGACCGGATAGGGCTAGCGGCTCCTACGAGCAGTACTTC.